This TCR beta chain was identified during a study of CD4 and CD8 cells across lung adenocarcinoma regions. The germline V gene has CDR1 SGHRS and CDR2 YFSETQ. The CDR3 contains 16 residues. Trimming at V came to 2 bases and at J to 5 bases, leaving 9 bases not matched to a gene. TCRdb re-called the PCR reads through MiXCR, storing one row per CDR3 protein. The sample yields 9,500 to 15,000 distinct CDR3 sequences, around half seen once. Samples came from patients with localized non-small cell lung adenocarcinoma. The TCR comes from a female donor with lung adenocarcinoma. The CD4 and CD8 labels of this study may be unreliable. V is TRBV5-1 and J is TRBJ2-3, with TRBD2 matching over 9 bases. Sequenced input: CD8+ T cells from the margin of a lung tumor. The DNA of the CDR3 is TGCGCCAGCAGCTTTGGTGGCGGGGGGGCCGGAGATACGCAGTATTTT. Translation gives CASSFGGGGAGDTQYF.